One T cell receptor beta chain is described in this entry. This clonotype has a count of ten or more. It has no known antigen specificity. Qualities for individual bases were not recorded, and no much larger clone is one base off. Library method: PCR. The reads were generated on an Illumina HiSeq 4000. Bulk TCR libraries were generated as previously described, with the TCR primers listed in Table S5 used. Total RNA was purified with the Qiagen AllPrep DNA/RNA kit. Before analysis, reads from multiple sequencing runs of one library were combined. The original pipeline was this. Only reads with exact TCR constant sequence were kept, trimmed to 150 nt, and grouped by their 12-nt molecular barcodes. Reads inside each barcode group were sub-clustered using a 15% Levenshtein threshold, and a quality-weighted consensus sequence was constructed for each RNA molecule. Non-functional sequences were filtered out, along with any lower-count sequence sitting one edit away from another sequence. Based on a fit of two negative binomial distributions, barcode sub-clusters having less than 20% of the maximum read count were discarded. The public reads were run again by TCRdb, first through fastp at Q25 and then through MiXCR, and only productive beta chains were kept. Each CDR3 protein appears once, grouped with its most common genes and DNA. TCRdb, not the authors, supplied the V and J calls. Recorded for this sample are 8,500 to 11,000 distinct CDR3 sequences; about a sixth of them occurred a single time. In total, the top ten clones hold over 2% of the sample.

Libraries of naive CD8 T cells were built from approximately 22,000 to 940,000 sorted cells, with 10%, 30% or 50% of the purified RNA used. Naive CD8 T cells were FACS-sorted as CD8+CD4-CCR7+CD45RA+ on a BD FACSAria II into RLT Plus buffer. Detection sensitivity was tested by spiking Jurkat RNA equal to some 11 TCR copies' worth into samples containing roughly 17,000-1,000,000 naive CD8 T cells. Enrichment of CD8 T cells was done with RosetteSep CD8+ T Cell Enrichment Cocktail plus Ficoll-Paque, and ACK red cell lysis came afterward. This entry is derived from a study of molecular identifiers for immune sequencing clone quantification (dated by TCRdb to 2016 to 2018). About the investigation overall: In a replicate experiment, RNA from about 20,000 or 100,000 naive CD8 T cells was split into five aliquots, four of which were sequenced. This methods study used CD8 T cells to benchmark TCR RNA copy counting and molecular-identifier clustering-based TCR repertoire sequencing (MIDCIRS). The paper as a whole reports these results and caveats: Clones above 20 RNA copies held over 97% of molecules in CMV-specific effector cells but under 1% in naive cells. Around 2.8 recovered TCR RNA copies per cell were obtained by modeling, versus about 10 by digital PCR, implying a capture efficiency of 25% to 30%. Spiked-in Jurkat TCR RNA equal to a single cell's worth was reported to be detectable even within one million naive CD8 T cells. The naive libraries included spiked-in Jurkat TCR RNA (approximately 11 copies' worth), and this RNA is not part of the donor repertoire. When barcode sub-clustering was omitted, TCR diversity was inflated by chimeric consensus sequences, with chimeras reaching as high as 47%. Identical TCR molecules sharing a barcode could cause highly expanded clone sizes to be underestimated.

From the cysteine through the phenylalanine, the CDR3 covers 18 amino acids. Solely the CDR3 DNA is kept, with 54 bases framed from the first base. CDR1 LGHDT and CDR2 YNNKEL were looked up in the germline V gene (reference sequence). V is cut by 2 bases and J by 6 bases, and the space between the germline ends is 22 bases. The receptor's source is a human donor in good health. Some libraries in this study had Jurkat cell RNA spiked in. The chain couples TRBV3-1 to TRBJ2-2; tentative D gene TRBD2, with 6 bases matching. The specimen was naive CD8+ T cells from blood, with Jurkat cell RNA spiked in. Per the publication, the cell subset or site label means: FACS-sorted CD8+CD4-CCR7+CD45RA+ naive T cells. The nucleotide sequence reads as follows: TGTGCCAGCAGCCAACCAATTCTCCGGGACTGGACGGCCGGGGAGCTGTTTTTT. Its product reads: CASSQPILRDWTAGELFF.